This T cell receptor (beta chain) stems from a study of Ad26.COV2.S vaccination and SARS-CoV-2 variants. For the study at large: Into the muscle, Ad26.COV2.S was dosed once or twice, 56 days apart. Study results and limitations: Vaccine recipients surpassed placebo recipients in spike-specific TCR breadth. An underestimation of total T cell responses may have resulted from the TCR breadth and depth analyses.

Treatment meaning: roughly 19 received Ad26.COV2.S at low or high dose, single or two shots; 5 received placebo; per-sample allocation not given. Collection of samples fell on day 63 after the first vaccine or placebo injection. SARS-CoV-2 spike from the Wuhan strain was encoded by the vaccine, an Ad26 vector. Per the germline V gene, CDR1 is MNHEY and CDR2 is SMNVEV (reference sequence). V gave up 5 bases and J gave up 4 bases; unmatched junction bases: 6. This CDR3 is built from 15 residues. The assay was immunoSEQ multiplex PCR, and TCRdb's table has in-frame clones only and misses some. This table holds around 270,000 clones, approximately 88% found once. A remark on this clone: The antigen is unknown.

This sequence was found in a person aged 18-60 years who received the Ad26.COV2.S COVID-19 vaccine or a placebo. Sequenced material: peripheral blood, taken in a trial of Ad26.COV2.S vaccine versus placebo. The chain is built from TRBV27 and TRBJ1-4; 8 nucleotides align to TRBD1. The CDR3 bases are TGTGCCAGCAGTGGAGGGACAGGTTATAATGAAAAACTGTTTTTT. As protein: CASSGGTGYNEKLFF.